The T cell receptor (beta chain) described here comes from a study of Ad26.COV2.S vaccination and SARS-CoV-2 variants (dated by TCRdb to the early 2020s). In terms of the full investigation: Vaccine-arm donors came from COV1001, a multicentre, randomized, double-blind, placebo-controlled phase I-IIa trial of Ad26.COV2.S in healthy adults. Ad26.COV2.S was administered intramuscularly at a dose of 5x10^10 or 1x10^11 viral particles, either as one shot or as two shots given 56 days apart. TCRbeta repertoire sequencing was used to assess the specificity and breadth of SARS-CoV-2-reactive T cell receptors after Ad26.COV2.S vaccination. The TCR-sequenced set comprised about 32 samples: about 19 Ad26.COV2.S vaccine recipients, 5 placebo recipients and 8 SARS-CoV-2 convalescent individuals. Participants in the trial were split at random into five groups of five each, receiving low-dose or high-dose Ad26.COV2.S once or twice, or else placebo on both occasions. Throughout the experiments and outcome assessment, investigators stayed blinded to trial group allocation. Results and caveats for the whole study, not just this receptor: Higher spike-specific TCR breadth was observed in Ad26.COV2.S recipients than in placebo recipients (P = 0.0014). Vaccine and placebo recipients had comparable non-spike TCR breadth, which fits with the vaccine containing only spike. It was noted by the authors that total T cell responses may have been underestimated by the TCR breadth and depth analyses. The study was not powered to compare responses between vaccine doses or regimens. After vaccination, spike-specific CD8+ and CD4+ T cell responses were reported to show substantial breadth.

The immunoSEQ Assay was used to sequence TCRbeta CDR3 regions. After extraction, genomic DNA underwent amplification by bias-controlled multiplex PCR, followed by high-throughput sequencing. On the study's bioinformatics: To quantify the absolute abundance of each unique TCRbeta CDR3 region, sequences were collapsed and filtered. Usable DNA was measured by amplifying reference genes present in all nucleated cells, and TCRbeta template counts were normalized to that usable DNA to estimate T cell fraction. Repertoire TCRs were annotated as SARS-CoV-2-specific by exact matching of V gene, CDR3 amino acid sequence and J gene to a known reactive TCR set. The reference SARS-CoV-2 TCR set was derived from MIRA and filtered for enrichment in COVID-19-positive ImmuneCODE repertoires, a step that removed public or cross-reactive TCRs. Drawing on the MIRA antigens, annotated TCRs were analysed further at the level of specific ORF or position within ORF. Breadth was defined as annotated unique rearrangements over total unique productive rearrangements; depth was the summed frequency of those rearrangements. Two-sided Wilcoxon rank-sum tests were used to compare TCR breadth between groups. This is the immuneACCESS table as TCRdb keeps it, with only in-frame sequences that have V and J called. A part of the clones is gone; compared with another copy, unresolved V genes explain less than half, and the rest is unexplained. The DNA was the basis for D and trimming; V, J and clone size are from that table. The sample contains some 300,000 clones, roughly 80% of them found a single time. Approximately 2% of the sample is taken by the ten largest.

The sample's treatment or condition label is to be understood as: over 15 received Ad26.COV2.S at low or high dose, single or two shots; 5 received placebo; per-sample allocation not given. Repertoires of vaccine and placebo recipients were sequenced from samples collected on day 63 after the first injection. Between 29 July and 7 August 2020, Cohort 1b enrolled some 25 adults aged 18-55 years at one site in Boston, USA. Ad26.COV2.S was a replication-incompetent adenovirus type 26 vector expressing a prefusion-stabilized SARS-CoV-2 spike protein from the original Wuhan strain. Taken from cysteine to phenylalanine, the CDR3 has 15 residues. Just CDR3 DNA is preserved here, 45 bases in frame from base 1. Between the V and J ends, shortened by 3 bases and 2 bases respectively, the junction contains 13 bases. As encoded in the germline V gene, CDR1 is MDHEN while CDR2 is SYDVKM. Of note for this clone: The antigen it recognizes is unknown. No quality values exist for individual bases; no much larger clone is one base distant.

Recombination linked TRBV28 to TRBJ1-2; perhaps TRBD1 is the D gene, with 5 bases matching. Here the sequenced sample was peripheral blood, taken in a trial of Ad26.COV2.S vaccine versus placebo. The TCR sequence derives from a person aged 18 to 59 who received the Ad26.COV2.S COVID-19 vaccine or a placebo. Read as DNA, the sequence is TGTGCCAGCAGTTTGGGAGGGACGGTAAACTATGGCTACACCTTC. Its protein product is CASSLGGTVNYGYTF.